This TCR beta chain comes out of a study of T cell repertoires in cytomegalovirus infection. TCRdb independently ran MiXCR on the reads; one entry per CDR3 protein. The sample holds fewer than 550,000 distinct CDR3 sequences, about 17% seen once. Germline-derived CDR1 and CDR2 are LNHDA and SQIVND (reference sequence). With 1 base clipped from V and 1 base from J, the junction kept 1 base outside the gene matches. This CDR3 has 15 amino acids. The sample holds many counts of this clonotype. The TCR originated in a human donor in good health (CMV status not recorded). Some clones in this sample may be carry-over from other donors' samples. The sequencing sample was made of CD8+ T cells from PBMCs. The chain joins TRBV19 to TRBJ2-7; 10 nucleotides line up with TRBD1. CDR3 nucleotides: TGTGCCAGTAGTATAGGACAGGGGGCATCCTACGAGCAGTACTTC. It specifies CASSIGQGASYEQYF.